The 27 T cell receptor beta chains below all came from one sample that was sequenced in a study of blood T cell repertoires in COVID-19. Profiling relied on immunoSEQ multiplex PCR, and the TCRdb table lists in-frame clones only, not all of them. Here the sample spans some 160,000 clones, approximately 79% being singletons. Material for sequencing was PBMCs or T cells enriched from blood (not recorded which). Source of these receptors: an older woman in a cohort exposed to, infected with or recovered from COVID-19 (not recorded which).

The chain combines TRBV28 with TRBJ1-5, with no clear D. Per the germline V gene, CDR1 is MDHEN and CDR2 is SYDVKM. This CDR3 region has 15 residues. The ends were cut back, 1 base at V and 5 bases at J, with 12 bases in the middle. CDR3 loop: CASSLLHMGDQPQHF. The CDR3 region has the DNA TGTGCCAGCAGTTTATTACATATGGGAGATCAGCCCCAGCATTTT.

The V gene is TRBV28, the J gene TRBJ2-5; 8 positions agree with TRBD1. The CDR3 has 15 residues. After removal of 5 bases from V and 2 bases from J, the junction contained 7 bases not matched to a gene. Germline CDR1 reads MDHEN; CDR2 reads SYDVKM. CDR3 coding DNA: TGTGCCAGCAGTGCAGGGGGCGAGGGGCAAGAGACCCAGTACTTC. This codes for CASSAGGEGQETQYF.

This chain links TRBV18 with TRBJ1-5; 7 bases map to TRBD1. Trimming at V came to 3 bases and at J to 3 bases, leaving 5 bases not matched to a gene. Germline lookup yields CDR1 KGHSH and CDR2 LQKENI. This CDR3 is 15 amino acids long. CDR3 in amino acids: CASSPRDRVNQPQHF. CDR3 DNA sequence: TGTGCCAGCTCACCTCGGGACAGAGTCAATCAGCCCCAGCATTTT. The complete variable domain, with remaining parts taken from reference TRBV18 and TRBJ1-5, reads NAGVMQNPRHLVRRRGQEARLRCSPMKGHSHVYWYRQLPEEGLKFMVYLQKENIIDESGMPKERFSAEFPKEGPSILRIQQVVRGDSAAYFCASSPRDRVNQPQHFGDGTRLSIL.

Only a few counts were recorded for this clone. This chain connects TRBV4-1 to TRBJ1-1, with 7 bases lining up with TRBD1. Unmatched junction bases numbered 11, after V lost 0 bases and J lost 10 bases. The CDR3 runs 15 residues. CDR1 MGHRA and CDR2 YSYEKL come from the germline V gene. The CDR3 coding sequence is TGCGCCAGCAGCCAAGATAAGGGCAGGGGGAACAGAGCTTTCTTT. Its protein is CASSQDKGRGNRAFF.

This sequence joins TRBV16 and TRBJ1-2, with TRBD1 matching 9 bases. Trimming cost V 4 bases and J 1 base; bases outside gene matches: 4. The germline CDR1 and CDR2 sequences are KGHSY and FQNENV. The CDR3 runs to 15 residues. The CDR3 here is CASSPRGQGNYGYTF. The CDR3 region has the DNA TGTGCCAGCAGCCCTCGGGGACAGGGTAACTATGGCTACACCTTC.

J is TRBJ2-2 and V is TRBV24-1; 8 nucleotides line up with TRBD1. Germline-derived CDR1 and CDR2 are KGHDR and SFDVKD. The CDR3 contains 14 residues. V was clipped by 1 base and J by 6 bases; unmatched bases: 0. The CDR3, as DNA: TGTGCCACCAGTGATTTACAGGGGGCCGGGGAGCTGTTTTTT. Protein sequence: CATSDLQGAGELFF.

The chain recombines TRBV6-5 with TRBJ2-1, with 8 bases lining up with TRBD2. V lost 6 bases, J lost 5 bases, and 9 bases stayed unmatched. This CDR3 contains 15 residues. Germline CDR1 MNHEY, CDR2 SVGAGI. The CDR3 nucleotides are TGTGCCAGCAGGGAGGGAGCGGGAGTAGACAATGAGCAGTTCTTC. Translated, it gives CASREGAGVDNEQFF.

V gene TRBV5-6 combines with J gene TRBJ1-1, with 7 positions matching TRBD1. From germline, CDR1 is SGHDT and CDR2 YYEEEE. The CDR3 covers 14 residues. The trim removed 3 bases at V and 7 bases at J, leaving 9 bases unmatched. In nucleotides, the CDR3 is TGTGCCAGCAGCTACCAAACAGGGGCTCGTGAAGCTTTCTTT. Protein: CASSYQTGAREAFF.

This sequence joins TRBV7-8 and TRBJ2-5; 13 bases are a match to TRBD2. Trimming cost V 1 base and J 1 base; bases outside gene matches: 9. CDR3 size: 19 residues. Per germline, CDR1 SGHVS and CDR2 FQNEAQ. The CDR3 DNA follows: TGTGCCAGCAGCTTAGAGGGACTAGCGGGAATCGGTGCCCAAGAGACCCAGTACTTC. Protein sequence: CASSLEGLAGIGAQETQYF.

J is TRBJ2-2 and V is TRBV6-5; a possible D gene is TRBD2 (5 bases). V lost 6 bases, J lost 4 bases, and 12 bases lay in between. This CDR3 contains 14 residues. CDR1 is MNHEY and CDR2 is SVGAGI in the germline V gene. CDR3 DNA sequence: TGTGCCAGCAGCACGGACGGGATCACCGGGGAGCTGTTTTTT. Translation gives CASSTDGITGELFF.

This clone was seen only a few times. The rearrangement uses TRBV23-1 and TRBJ1-5; possibly TRBD1 for D (6 bases). TRBV23-1 is given ORF status, its function remaining uncertain. The CDR3 extends over 15 amino acids. Trimming left V 3 bases short and J 0 bases short, with 9 bases between. The CDR3 is CASSQGHDSNQPQHF. The CDR3 DNA is TGCGCCAGCAGTCAGGGACACGATAGCAATCAGCCCCAGCATTTT.

The chain carries TRBV6-5 and TRBJ2-3, with D tentatively TRBD1 (5 bases). The CDR3 consists of 15 residues. The germline CDR1 and CDR2 sequences are MNHEY and SVGAGI. The V end was cut by 7 bases, the J end by 0 bases, with 14 bases between. The CDR3 spells CASTMYRKSTDTQYF. In DNA, the CDR3 is TGTGCCAGCACCATGTACAGGAAAAGCACAGATACGCAGTATTTT.

The chain joins TRBV18 to TRBJ1-2; 7 bases map to TRBD1. The V and J ends lost 3 bases and 11 bases, in that order; junction bases with no gene match: 6. Germline lookup yields CDR1 KGHSH and CDR2 LQKENI. The CDR3 covers 12 residues. As DNA, the CDR3 is TGTGCCAGCTCACCTCGGGACAGCGGGTACACCTTC. It encodes CASSPRDSGYTF.

The CDR3 nucleotides are TGTGCCAGCAGCCCGGGAACTAGCGGGAGAATGAATGAGCAGTTCTTC. The encoded protein is CASSPGTSGRMNEQFF. The chain uses TRBV7-8 and TRBJ2-1; TRBD2 matches at 11 bases. CDR1 and CDR2 from the germline V gene are SGHVS and FQNEAQ. This CDR3 region has 16 residues. Trimming took 5 bases from V and 7 from J; bases not matched to a gene: 10. The variable domain in full, with the rest retrieved from reference TRBV7-8 and TRBJ2-1, is GAGVSQSPRYKVAKRGQDVALRCDPISGHVSLFWYQQALGQGPEFLTYFQNEAQLDKSGLPSDRFFAERPEGSVSTLKIQRTQQEDSAVYLCASSPGTSGRMNEQFFGPGTRLTVL.

The table lists this clone with a few counts. The chain couples TRBV11-3 to TRBJ2-1, with TRBD2 as a possible D gene (6 bases). V was shortened by 2 bases and J by 4 bases, with 12 bases between the two germline ends. Germline V lookup: CDR1 SGHNT, CDR2 YENEEA. The CDR3 runs 15 residues. This chain's CDR3 is CASSLQPTSYNEQFF. The CDR3 DNA follows: TGTGCCAGCAGCTTACAACCGACTAGTTACAATGAGCAGTTCTTC.

This clone has only a few counts. V gene TRBV12-3 or TRBV12-4 combines with J gene TRBJ1-2; 9 positions agree with TRBD1. Trimming took 7 bases from V and 10 from J; bases not matched to a gene: 7. CDR3 size: 12 residues. The CDR3 nucleotides are TGTGCCAGCACCTGGGGGACAGGGACCTACACCTTC. Translated: CASTWGTGTYTF.

This clone was detected a few times. This sequence joins TRBV3-1 (or the pseudogene TRBV3-2) and TRBJ2-1; TRBD2 aligns across 13 bases. Germline loops: CDR1 LGHDT, CDR2 YNNKEL (reference sequence). V shed 4 bases and J 4 bases; nucleotides not matched to a gene: 7. The CDR3 runs to 17 residues. The CDR3 nucleotides are TGTGCCAGCAGCCCCAGGACTAGCGGGAGTATTTACAATGAGCAGTTCTTC. Amino acid sequence: CASSPRTSGSIYNEQFF.

The rearrangement uses TRBV24-1 and TRBJ2-3, with TRBD2 identical over 12 bases. The germline CDR1 and CDR2 sequences are KGHDR and SFDVKD. The CDR3 sequence is 19 residues long. Trimming took 7 bases from V and 0 from J; bases not matched to a gene: 13. The CDR3 coding sequence is TGTGCCACCAGGCCGGACCCTGGACTAGCGGGAACTAGCACAGATACGCAGTATTTT. Protein product: CATRPDPGLAGTSTDTQYF.

The chain joins TRBV4-1 to TRBJ1-6; 7 bases are a match to TRBD1. V shed 1 base and J 8 bases; nucleotides not matched to a gene: 2. The CDR3 spans 14 residues. Per germline, CDR1 MGHRA and CDR2 YSYEKL. CDR3 nucleotide sequence: TGCGCCAGCAGCCAAGCCGACAGGGATTCACCCCTCCACTTT. Protein sequence: CASSQADRDSPLHF.

The V gene is TRBV5-1, the J gene TRBJ1-6, with 9 bases that match TRBD1. The junction had 2 bases not matched to a gene; V was cut back by 0 bases and J by 7 bases. This CDR3 is built from 15 residues. The germline V gene has CDR1 SGHRS and CDR2 YFSETQ. Here the CDR3 reads CASSLGQGVNSPLHF. The CDR3 nucleotides read TGCGCCAGCAGCTTGGGACAGGGGGTCAATTCACCCCTCCACTTT. Variable domain in full (rest from reference TRBV5-1 and TRBJ1-6): KAGVTQTPRYLIKTRGQQVTLSCSPISGHRSVSWYQQTPGQGLQFLFEYFSETQRNKGNFPGRFSGRQFSNSRSEMNVSTLELGDSALYLCASSLGQGVNSPLHFGNGTRLTVT.

The gene calls are TRBV15 and TRBJ1-2; D call uncertain. Germline V gives CDR1 LNHNV, CDR2 YYDKDF (reference sequence). The CDR3 sequence is 16 residues long. Trimming took 0 bases from V and 7 from J, leaving 18 bases between them. Here the CDR3 DNA reads TGTGCCACCAGCAGAGATCTTCGGGAGGGTTCGGGTGGCTACACCTTC. Amino acids: CATSRDLREGSGGYTF.

V is TRBV24-1 and J is TRBJ1-5; 8 bases map to TRBD1. The junction had 5 bases not matched to a gene; V was cut back by 6 bases and J by 2 bases. Germline CDR1 is KGHDR and CDR2 is SFDVKD. The CDR3 contains 15 residues. CDR3 coding DNA: TGTGCCACCAGTTCCGACAGGGGTGGCAATCAGCCCCAGCATTTT. This translates into CATSSDRGGNQPQHF.

Here the CDR3 DNA reads TGCGCCAGCAGCCGTGCTGAGGGGACAGGGGGCGCGTACTTC. Translated: CASSRAEGTGGAYF. The rearrangement uses TRBV5-1 and TRBJ2-7, with TRBD1 matching over 12 bases. Trimming removed 4 bases from V and 12 bases from J; junction bases left unmatched: 11. The CDR3 is 14 residues long. In germline, CDR1 is SGHRS, CDR2 YFSETQ.

The chain uses TRBV28 and TRBJ1-6; TRBD1 might be the D (6 bases). Looked up from germline, CDR1 is MDHEN and CDR2 is SYDVKM. V lost 4 bases to trimming and J lost 7 bases, with 11 bases between them. This CDR3 region has 14 residues. The CDR3 DNA sequence: TGTGCCAGCAGTTCCCACACAGGGAATTCACCCCTCCACTTT. It specifies CASSSHTGNSPLHF.

The chain couples TRBV2 to TRBJ2-1, with a weak D call TRBD2 (6 bases). V was trimmed by 4 bases and J by 14 bases, leaving 12 bases between them. Per germline, CDR1 SNHLY and CDR2 FYNNEI. This CDR3 comprises 11 residues. CDR3 amino acids: CASSATSLEFF. CDR3 DNA: TGTGCCAGCAGTGCGACTAGTTTGGAGTTCTTC.

The chain is built from TRBV4-1 and TRBJ1-3; tentative D call: TRBD1 (6 bases). V was clipped by 2 bases and J by 0 bases, with 8 bases between them. Germline V gene lookup returns CDR1 MGHRA and CDR2 YSYEKL. CDR3 length: 15 residues. CDR3 protein: CASSQPDSSGNTIYF. The CDR3 DNA reads as TGCGCCAGCAGCCAACCGGACAGCTCTGGAAACACCATATATTTT.

A single count supports this clone. The J gene is TRBJ2-1, the V gene TRBV24-1, with a possible D match to TRBD2 (6 bases). Germline CDR1 KGHDR, CDR2 SFDVKD. The CDR3 consists of 16 residues. Trimming shortened V by 2 bases and J by 2 bases, and 12 bases separated the two germline ends. CDR3 bases: TGTGCCACCAGTGATTGGGCGGGACGGACCTACAATGAGCAGTTCTTC. This gives the protein CATSDWAGRTYNEQFF.